One sample yielded the 11 T cell receptor beta chains listed below, sequenced in a study of shared T cell receptors in the human thymus. Profiling relied on immunoSEQ multiplex PCR, and the TCRdb table lists in-frame clones only, not all of them. The sample holds roughly 550,000 clones; more than 75% are singletons and the top ten take 0.01% to 0.015%. These data were also filed under a second study, of human thymus T cells.

The sample was thymocytes. Source of these receptors: a boy under three years old with a congenital heart defect.

The V and J genes are TRBV21-1 and TRBJ2-7; TRBD2 reflects the table's D call only, with no check against the DNA. TRBV21-1 represents a pseudogene. The CDR3 contains 16 residues. In nucleotides, the CDR3 is TGTGCCAGCAGCAGTCCCCGGGAGTTAGGGGTAGAGGAGCAGTACTTC. Translating gives CASSSPRELGVEEQYF.

The chain employs TRBV5-1 and TRBJ2-1, with 11 bases lining up with TRBD2. The CDR3 is made up of 18 amino acids. After removal of 0 bases from V and 4 bases from J, the junction contained 9 bases not matched to a gene. Germline CDR1 SGHRS, CDR2 YFSETQ. The CDR3, as DNA: TGCGCCAGCAGCTTGGAAGGGACTAGCGGAACCCCTTACAATGAGCAGTTCTTC. It encodes CASSLEGTSGTPYNEQFF.

The chain joins TRBV4-2 to TRBJ2-7; D may be TRBD1 (6 bases). Looked up from germline, CDR1 is LGHNA and CDR2 is YNFKEQ. The CDR3 consists of 16 residues. Trimming pared 0 bases from V and 3 bases from J, leaving 15 bases between. The DNA of the CDR3 is TGTGCCAGCAGCCAAGATCCCCAACAGGGTGTCTACGAGCAGTACTTC. Residues: CASSQDPQQGVYEQYF.

CDR3 bases: TGTGCCAGCAGCTTGACTCTAAACTATGGCTACACCTTC. Residues: CASSLTLNYGYTF. The chain joins TRBV5-6 to TRBJ1-2; D is unclear. CDR1 and CDR2 (germline): SGHDT, YYEEEE. This CDR3 has 13 amino acids. V lost 1 base to trimming and J lost 2 bases, with 6 bases between them. The variable domain in full, with the rest retrieved from reference TRBV5-6 and TRBJ1-2, is DAGVTQSPTHLIKTRGQQVTLRCSPKSGHDTVSWYQQALGQGPQFIFQYYEEEERQRGNFPDRFSGHQFPNYSSELNVNALLLGDSALYLCASSLTLNYGYTFGSGTRLTVV.

Written as DNA, the CDR3 is TGTGCCAGCAGCCCCCGACAGGGGACGTACTCTGGAAACACCATATATTTT. It yields the protein CASSPRQGTYSGNTIYF. This chain uses TRBV14 with TRBJ1-3; 8 positions match TRBD1. The CDR3 has 17 residues. Germline loops: CDR1 SGHDN, CDR2 FVKESK. The V segment lost 4 bases and the J segment 0 bases; nucleotides outside the gene matches: 8.

This chain links TRBV19 with TRBJ1-2, with 7 bases matching TRBD1. The junction had 7 bases not matched to a gene; V was cut back by 5 bases and J by 4 bases. Per the germline V gene, CDR1 is LNHDA and CDR2 is SQIVND (reference sequence). There are 14 residues in the CDR3. The CDR3 protein is CASSVPTGFYGYTF. CDR3 bases: TGTGCCAGTAGTGTCCCGACAGGGTTCTATGGCTACACCTTC.

The chain carries TRBV28 and TRBJ1-3; tentatively, D is TRBD1 (5 bases). The germline gives CDR1 MDHEN, CDR2 SYDVKM. This CDR3 has 14 amino acids. V was clipped by 5 bases and J by 2 bases, with 10 bases between them. The CDR3 DNA sequence: TGTGCCAGCAGTCCAGGGATCCCTGGAAACACCATATATTTT. Translating it yields CASSPGIPGNTIYF.

CDR3 in amino acids: CASSEGQGANQPQHF. CDR3 sequence (DNA): TGTGCCAGCAGCGAGGGACAGGGGGCGAATCAGCCCCAGCATTTT. This chain links TRBV5-4 with TRBJ1-5, with 12 bases fitting TRBD1. The CDR3 totals 15 residues. Germline trimming cut 4 bases from V and 4 bases from J; bases unmatched to any gene: 3. The germline V gene encodes CDR1 SGHNT and CDR2 YYREEE (reference sequence).

The chain joins TRBV18 to TRBJ2-7, with TRBD2 identical over 10 bases. The length of the CDR3 is 19 residues. After removal of 1 base from V and 0 bases from J, the junction contained 12 bases not matched to a gene. Per the germline V gene, CDR1 is KGHSH and CDR2 is LQKENI. CDR3 protein: CASSPLGLAAPTSSYEQYF. In DNA, the CDR3 is TGTGCCAGCTCACCACTCGGACTAGCGGCTCCGACAAGCTCCTACGAGCAGTACTTC.

The chain recombines TRBV7-2 with TRBJ2-7; 13 positions agree with TRBD2. V was pared by 0 bases and J by 6 bases, with 5 bases of the junction left unmatched. CDR3 length: 16 amino acids. Per the germline V gene, CDR1 is SGHTA and CDR2 is FQGNSA. This CDR3 reads CASSLALAGGVGEQYF. The CDR3 region has the DNA TGTGCCAGCAGCTTAGCACTAGCGGGAGGGGTCGGCGAGCAGTACTTC.

V usage is TRBV28 and J usage is TRBJ1-3; 8 bases fit TRBD1. CDR1 and CDR2 from the germline V gene are MDHEN and SYDVKM. The CDR3 is 15 amino acids. V shed 8 bases, J shed 0 bases, and the junction held 6 bases outside the gene matches. The CDR3 DNA reads TGTGCCAGCGATGACAGGGGACCCTCTGGAAACACCATATATTTT. This gives the protein CASDDRGPSGNTIYF.